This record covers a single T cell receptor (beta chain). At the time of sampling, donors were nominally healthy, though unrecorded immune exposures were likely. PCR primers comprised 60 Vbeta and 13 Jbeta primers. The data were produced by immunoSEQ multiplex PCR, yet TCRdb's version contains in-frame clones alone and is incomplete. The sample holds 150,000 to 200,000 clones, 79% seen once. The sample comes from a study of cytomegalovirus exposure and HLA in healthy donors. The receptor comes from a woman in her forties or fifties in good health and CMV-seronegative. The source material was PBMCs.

CDR3 coding DNA: TGTGCCTGGAGCCGGACAGGCTACGAGCAGTACTTC. Its translation: CAWSRTGYEQYF. The chain combines TRBV30 with TRBJ2-7, with 7 bases matching TRBD1. With 3 bases clipped from V and 3 bases from J, the junction kept 2 bases outside the gene matches. CDR1 is GTSNPN and CDR2 is SVGIG in the germline V gene (reference sequence). This CDR3 comprises 12 residues.